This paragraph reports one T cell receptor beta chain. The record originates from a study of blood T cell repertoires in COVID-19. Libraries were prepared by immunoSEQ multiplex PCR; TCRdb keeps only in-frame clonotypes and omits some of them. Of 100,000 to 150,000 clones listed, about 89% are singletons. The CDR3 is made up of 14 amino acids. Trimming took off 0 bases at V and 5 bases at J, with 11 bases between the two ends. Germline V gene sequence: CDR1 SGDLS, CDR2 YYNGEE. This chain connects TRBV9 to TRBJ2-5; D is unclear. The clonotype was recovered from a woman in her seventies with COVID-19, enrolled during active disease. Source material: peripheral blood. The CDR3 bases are TGTGCCAGCAGCGTAGGAATAGCATTCGAGACCCAGTACTTC. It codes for CASSVGIAFETQYF.